What follows are 5 T cell receptor beta chains derived from one specimen sequenced in a study of vaccination effects on CD4 cells after COVID-19. Between days 9 and 11 of culture, CD4+ T cells were separated out. No antigen is known for these receptors. The table came from immunoSEQ multiplex PCR; TCRdb's copy has only in-frame clones and leaves some out. This table holds tens of thousands of clones, 65% to 70% found once. The specimen comprised CD4+ T cells from PBMCs cultured without peptide, sampled before COVID-19 vaccination. The receptor set was obtained from a human donor who received a COVID-19 vaccine.

This sequence joins TRBV6-5 and TRBJ2-3; D ambiguous. The CDR3 runs 14 residues. V lost 2 bases, J lost 5 bases, and 11 bases lay in between. The germline gives CDR1 MNHEY, CDR2 SVGAGI. CDR3 sequence reads: CASSYTLAGDTQYF. The CDR3 region has the DNA TGTGCCAGCAGTTACACGTTAGCAGGAGATACGCAGTATTTT.

J is TRBJ2-3 and V is TRBV5-1; 7 nucleotides agree with TRBD1. The V gene end was trimmed by 0 bases and the J gene end by 1 base; junction bases not matched to a gene: 5. This CDR3 comprises 16 residues. The V gene's germline CDR1 is SGHRS and CDR2 YFSETQ. CDR3 amino acids: CASSLANGQGTDTQYF. The DNA for the CDR3 is TGCGCCAGCAGCTTGGCCAACGGACAGGGCACAGATACGCAGTATTTT.

The chain carries TRBV5-6 and TRBJ1-2; 11 nucleotides align to TRBD1. V shed 4 bases and J 3 bases; nucleotides not matched to a gene: 5. The CDR3 loop spans 15 amino acids. The germline gives CDR1 SGHDT, CDR2 YYEEEE. The CDR3 DNA follows: TGTGCCAGCAGCCCGGACAGGGGGCGCGACTATGGCTACACCTTC. This encodes CASSPDRGRDYGYTF.

The genes are TRBV2 and TRBJ2-7, with D perhaps being TRBD1 or TRBD2 (5 bases each). This CDR3 region has 15 residues. Germline V gene data show CDR1 as SNHLY and CDR2 as FYNNEI. V was pared by 2 bases and J by 2 bases, with 13 bases between. The CDR3 spells CASSEQGTGTYEQYF. The CDR3 bases are TGTGCCAGCAGTGAACAAGGGACCGGTACCTACGAGCAGTACTTC.

The sample holds a few counts of this clone. The chain uses TRBV19 and TRBJ1-1; D call uncertain. There are 13 residues in the CDR3. V lost 0 bases, J lost 2 bases, and 4 bases lay in between. Germline V gene lookup returns CDR1 LNHDA and CDR2 SQIVND (reference sequence). The CDR3 sequence is CASSIDYNTEAFF. CDR3 nucleotides: TGTGCCAGTAGTATAGACTATAACACTGAAGCTTTCTTT.